The source of this T cell receptor (beta chain) is a study of blood T cells in healthy people across ages (dated by TCRdb to 2015 to 2017). As for the study more broadly: In model experiments, template switching captured about one uniquely barcoded TCR beta cDNA molecule for every two T cells. The study measured age-related changes in TCR beta repertoire diversity using deep sequencing normalized with unique cDNA molecular identifiers. Donors were grouped into four age groups: young (average roughly 15 years), middle-aged (less than 40), aged (62) and long-lived (around 80). To avoid experimental bias, donors of different ages were distributed randomly across sequencing lanes. For two donors (one aged 18 to 30 and one aged 80 or older), the study analyzed two additional independent replicas of 1 million unique cDNA reads from the same blood draw.

Receptors were amplified or captured by 5' RACE. This sample was sequenced with an Illumina HiSeq 2500. A second PCR of about 6 to 11 cycles was performed with a sample-barcoded 5' primer and a J-beta primer mix. A unique molecular identifier was introduced onto each TCR beta cDNA molecule by a template-switch 5' adaptor carrying 12 random nucleotides. Each sample yielded at least 2.5 million CDR3-containing paired-end reads. All of the RNA was converted into first-strand cDNA using the Mint cDNA synthesis kit, with a TRBC-specific oligonucleotide serving as the primer. Following uracil-DNA glycosylase treatment, all cDNA underwent a first 18-cycle PCR with the universal primers M1SS and BC2_uni_R. Turning to the authors' computational methods: Normalization of each sample was performed by random selection of 1 million high-quality reads, each carrying a distinct molecular identifier. Instead of being binned into consensus sequences, reads with shared molecular identifiers were discarded. MiTCR, with a Q25 quality threshold and the strictest error-elimination algorithm, was used for CDR3 identification, clonotype clustering and error correction. A nonparametric unseen species model using Euler transformation provided a lower-bound estimate of total TCR beta diversity. The raw public reads went through TCRdb reprocessing: fastp at Q25, MiXCR clone calling, in-frame beta chains kept. When rows share a CDR3 protein, they turn into one entry using the most common DNA and genes. What appears here as the V and J calls and clone size reflects TCRdb's work, not the paper's. The sample yields about 770,000 distinct CDR3 sequences; approximately 44% were counted once. The ten largest account for approximately 20% of the sample.

From cysteine to phenylalanine, the CDR3 is 15 amino acids long. Just the 45-base CDR3 DNA is kept, in frame starting at base 1. The germline V gene gives CDR1 as SGHRS and CDR2 as YFSETQ. At the junction V is shortened by 3 bases and J by 3 bases; bases outside the gene matches: 3. The roughly 38 donors, aged about 6 to 95 years, were systemically healthy Caucasian individuals from Russia. Approximately 11 milliliters of peripheral blood were drawn from each donor into EDTA-treated Vacutainer tubes. PBMCs were isolated by Ficoll-Paque density-gradient centrifugation, with at least 7 million obtained per sample. Trizol reagent was used to extract total RNA from PBMCs, with at least 5.5 micrograms per sample. For every donor, flow cytometry on a PBMC aliquot measured the percentage of naive CD45RAhigh/CD27high T cells. As regards this clonotype: Its antigen is unknown. No base quality values were provided; no much bigger clone lies one nucleotide off.

Overall results and qualifications from the work: Observed TCR beta diversity correlated strongly with the percentage of naive T cells measured by flow cytometry. Because profiling used bulk unsorted PBMCs, naive and antigen-experienced compartments could not be compared conclusively. Estimates of total diversity based on one million sequenced T cells were considered lower bounds and underestimates. The long-lived group showed more naive CD4+ T cells, fewer expanded clones and increased TCR diversity than the aged group, suggesting age selection. Donor CMV infection status was unknown, potentially confounding age-related changes in expanded clonotypes. Observed TCR beta diversity per million T cells fell roughly linearly with age, and a significant reduction was already apparent by age around 36.

Sequences were obtained from blood. The sequence came from a man in his sixties in good health. This chain is built from TRBV5-1 and TRBJ2-1, with 10 bases in between that match TRBD1. At the DNA level, the sequence is TGCGCCAGCAGCTGCGGGACAGGGGACTACAATGAGCAGTTCTTC. It translates to CASSCGTGDYNEQFF.